This paragraph covers one T cell receptor (beta chain) sequence. The CDR3 has 13 amino acids. Looked up from germline, CDR1 is ENHRY and CDR2 is SYGVKD. Between the trimmed V and J ends, which lost 4 bases and 1 base, there was a span of 7 bases. This entry comes from a study of blood T cell repertoires in COVID-19. Profiling relied on immunoSEQ multiplex PCR, and the TCRdb table lists in-frame clones only, not all of them. Of about 44,000 clones in the sample, around 90% are singletons; the top ten hold over 20%. The chain has TRBV10-3 and TRBJ1-1, with D hard to call. The sequencing input was peripheral blood. The TCR sequence derives from a woman of 80 years or more in a cohort sampled during active or convalescent COVID-19. CDR3 residues: CAISGQPNTEAFF. The DNA for the CDR3 is TGTGCCATCAGTGGACAACCGAACACTGAAGCTTTCTTT.